Listed below are T cell receptor beta chains from one sample, sequenced in a study of cytomegalovirus exposure and HLA in healthy donors. Here immunoSEQ multiplex PCR was the method, and the copy in TCRdb shows in-frame clones only, minus some. This sample has 84,000 or so clones, with around 82% found just once. Sequenced sample: PBMCs. Receptors were obtained from a man aged 45 to 65 in good health and CMV-seronegative. CDR3s include the opening cysteine and the closing phenylalanine or tryptophan. Each record gives: V gene, J gene, clone size, D gene, CDR3 DNA, CDR3 protein. D genes are given only for firm matches. Part of the rows lack a size; the others show once, few, many or a class for expanded clones.

TRBV7-3	TRBJ1-6	NA	NA	TGTGCCAGCAGCTCTACTGGTAGTTCACCCCTCCACTTT	CASSSTGSSPLHF
TRBV29-1	TRBJ2-7	NA	TRBD1	TGCAGCGTTGGACAGGGTTCGGGCGAGCAGTACTTC	CSVGQGSGEQYF
TRBV5-4	TRBJ2-2	NA	NA	TGTGCCAGCAGCACCCAGACTTCGGACAGACGAAACACCGGGGAGCTGTTTTTT	CASSTQTSDRRNTGELFF
TRBV7-3	TRBJ2-3	NA	NA	TGTGCCAGCAGCTTAGGTGGTCGGGACTCATTTGCAGATACGCAGTATTTT	CASSLGGRDSFADTQYF
TRBV27	TRBJ2-3	NA	NA	TGTGCCAGCAGACAGATTAGGGGGGATACGCAGTATTTT	CASRQIRGDTQYF
TRBV6-1	TRBJ1-6	NA	NA	TGTGCCAGCAGTGAAAACGGGTTAAGCCGCCTCAATTCACCCCTCCACTTT	CASSENGLSRLNSPLHF
TRBV28	TRBJ1-3	NA	NA	TGTGCCAGCAACTCGGGCGCAGGGGTGGCTGGAAACACCATATATTTT	CASNSGAGVAGNTIYF
TRBV5-1	TRBJ2-2	few	NA	TGCGCCAGCAGCTTGGCGGCAGGCTCCACCGGGGAGCTGTTTTTT	CASSLAAGSTGELFF
TRBV19	TRBJ1-2	NA	NA	TGTGCCAGTAGTATCCCCCTTGGGCCAAACTATGGCTACACCTTC	CASSIPLGPNYGYTF
TRBV6-1	TRBJ2-5	NA	NA	TGTGCCAGCCTCAGGGAAGGTTTCCGGGGGCAGTACTTC	CASLREGFRGQYF
TRBV7-2	TRBJ1-4	NA	TRBD1	TGTGCCAGCAGCTTAGCCGGGACAGCCGACCCAACTAATGAAAAACTGTTTTTT	CASSLAGTADPTNEKLFF
TRBV20-1	TRBJ2-2	NA	NA	TGCAGTGCTAGAGCGGGCGGGGAGCTGTTTTTT	CSARAGGELFF
TRBV6-6	TRBJ2-1	NA	TRBD1	TGTGCCAGCGGGGACAGATCTTACAATGAGCAGTTCTTC	CASGDRSYNEQFF
TRBV27	TRBJ1-2	NA	NA	TGTGCCAGCAGTTTATCCCAGGGAGGTTATGGCTACACCTTC	CASSLSQGGYGYTF
TRBV23-1	TRBJ2-3	NA	NA	TGCGCCAGCAGTCAATCGAGGCCGGCGCCCAGCACAGATACGCAGTATTTT	CASSQSRPAPSTDTQYF
TRBV4-2	TRBJ2-3	NA	TRBD2	TGTGCCAGCAGCCAAGAGGGGGGGGGAAACACAGATACGCAGTATTTT	CASSQEGGGNTDTQYF